The source of this TCR beta chain is a study of blood T cell repertoires in COVID-19. CDR1 LNHDA and CDR2 SQIVND come from the germline V gene (reference sequence). The CDR3 is 15 residues long. The V and J ends lost 3 bases and 4 bases respectively, with 10 bases between them. Repertoires were generated with immunoSEQ multiplex PCR, while TCRdb's copy carries only in-frame clones and drops some. The data hold some 140,000 clones, with 70% to 85% observed a single time. Sequencing was done on a sample of peripheral blood. The chain has TRBV19 and TRBJ2-6, with D possibly being TRBD2 (6 bases). The origin of this receptor is a man aged 60-69 years with acute or convalescent COVID-19. Here the CDR3 DNA reads TGTGCCAGTAGTATTCGGGGGACCGGGGCCAACGTCCTGACTTTC. Protein sequence: CASSIRGTGANVLTF.